The 29 T cell receptor beta chains reported below all come from one sample, sequenced in a study of T cell repertoires in cytomegalovirus infection (dated by TCRdb to about 2019). The label giving this sample's treatment or condition can be read as: in vitro stimulation with specific CMV peptide epitopes to enrich CMV-specific T cells. Antigens of these TCRs are unknown. Sequencing relied on an Illumina HiSeq 1500. TCRdb trimmed public reads at Q25 via fastp, called clones via MiXCR and kept in-frame beta chains. Each record represents a unique CDR3 protein, reported with the most common genes and DNA among its rows. The sample contains about 920,000 distinct CDR3 sequences, less than 40% of them found a single time. Around 15% of the sample is held by the ten biggest clonotypes. The material sequenced was cultured CD8+ T cells from PBMCs, taken from culture after CMV antigen stimulation. The receptors originated from a human donor in good health (CMV status not recorded). Some clones in this sample may be carry-over from other donors' samples.

The chain employs TRBV19 and TRBJ1-1, with 7 bases lining up with TRBD1. The V segment lost 1 base and the J segment 1 base; nucleotides outside the gene matches: 3. Germline CDR1 reads LNHDA; CDR2 reads SQIVND (reference sequence). This CDR3 spans 15 amino acids. The CDR3 nucleotides are TGTGCCAGTAGTATAGGAACAGGGGCGAACACTGAAGCTTTCTTT. Translating gives CASSIGTGANTEAFF.

The chain employs TRBV28 and TRBJ2-7, with D possibly matching TRBD1 (5 bases). The V and J ends lost 4 bases and 1 base respectively, with 11 bases between them. Germline assignment: CDR1 MDHEN and CDR2 SYDVKM. This CDR3 spans 14 amino acids. The CDR3 reads CASSSHRSSYEQYV. As DNA, the CDR3 is TGTGCCAGCAGTTCTCACAGGTCTTCCTACGAGCAGTACGTC.

The CDR3 here is CSVQDLPNEKLFF. In DNA form, the CDR3 reads TGCAGCGTACAAGATCTGCCTAATGAAAAACTGTTTTTT. V and J are TRBV29-1 and TRBJ1-4; no reliable D call. CDR3 length: 13 residues. V was shortened by 6 bases and J by 3 bases, with 11 bases between the two germline ends. Germline CDR1 reads SQVTM; CDR2 reads ANQGSEA.

The V gene is TRBV28, the J gene TRBJ2-3; 12 bases match TRBD2. CDR3 length: 17 amino acids. CDR1 is MDHEN, CDR2 SYDVKM, per germline. V lost 2 bases and J lost 4; bases outside the gene matches: 7. The CDR3 sequence: CASSLASGGAASDTQYF. The CDR3 nucleotides are TGTGCCAGCAGTTTAGCTAGCGGGGGGGCCGCGTCAGATACGCAGTATTTT.

This clonotype was detected a few times. J is TRBJ2-3 and V is TRBV27; 8 bases fit TRBD2. The CDR3 has 15 residues. V dropped 0 bases and J dropped 5; count of bases not matched to a gene: 4. Germline V CDR1 and CDR2: MNHEY, SMNVEV (reference sequence). This chain's CDR3 is CASSLSSGMGDTQYF. The CDR3, as DNA: TGTGCCAGCAGTTTATCTAGCGGGATGGGAGATACGCAGTATTTT.

This clonotype appeared a few times. The chain recombines TRBV11-1 with TRBJ2-3; maybe TRBD1 (5 bases). This CDR3 has 15 residues. Germline loops: CDR1 SGHAT, CDR2 FQDESV (reference sequence). Between the trimmed V and J ends, which lost 3 bases and 4 bases, there was a span of 14 bases. CDR3 protein: CASSLAGWGSDTQYF. CDR3 nucleotide sequence: TGTGCCAGCAGCTTGGCAGGCTGGGGCTCAGATACGCAGTATTTT.

There are a few counts of this clonotype. The CDR3 reads CASIIPGGPHTGGYTF. CDR3 bases: TGTGCCAGTATCATTCCCGGCGGGCCCCACACTGGCGGCTACACCTTC. This sequence joins TRBV16 and TRBJ1-2; D ambiguous. Germline assignment: CDR1 KGHSY and CDR2 FQNENV. V shed 9 bases and J shed 8 bases, with 28 bases lying between them. The CDR3 length is 16 residues.

The gene calls are TRBV6-2 or TRBV6-3 and TRBJ2-1, with D tentatively TRBD2 (5 bases). The CDR3 is 16 amino acids. The V gene lost 0 bases and the J gene lost 7 bases, with 16 bases spanning the gap. From germline, CDR1 is MNHEY and CDR2 SVGEGT. In DNA, the CDR3 is TGTGCCAGCAGTTACTCGATGGCACCGGGGTGGAATGAGCAGTTCTTC. Protein product: CASSYSMAPGWNEQFF.

The V gene is TRBV13, the J gene TRBJ2-1; the D gene is possibly TRBD2 (5 bases). Between the trimmed V and J ends, which lost 0 bases and 9 bases, there was a span of 9 bases. Looked up from germline, CDR1 is PRHDT and CDR2 is FYEKMQ (reference sequence). The CDR3 is 13 amino acids. CDR3 amino acids: CASSLGRGREQFF. DNA of the CDR3: TGTGCCAGCAGCTTAGGCCGAGGGCGTGAGCAGTTCTTC.

The chain joins TRBV19 to TRBJ2-1; 9 positions agree with TRBD1. Per germline, CDR1 LNHDA and CDR2 SQIVND (reference sequence). This CDR3 is 15 amino acids long. The V and J ends lost 3 bases and 4 bases, in that order; junction bases with no gene match: 4. The CDR3 spells CASSITGTGYNEQFF. DNA for the CDR3: TGTGCCAGTAGTATTACAGGGACAGGGTACAATGAGCAGTTCTTC.

This clonotype was observed a few times. The chain carries TRBV29-1 and TRBJ2-3, with TRBD1 identical over 11 bases. The J segment lost 5 bases and the V segment lost 5 bases, leaving 6 bases of the junction unmatched. This CDR3 has 14 residues. Germline V gives CDR1 SQVTM, CDR2 ANQGSEA. The CDR3 DNA is TGCAGCGTTTTGGACAGGGGGCGCGTAGATACGCAGTATTTT. Amino acid sequence: CSVLDRGRVDTQYF.

This clonotype was observed a few times. The chain employs TRBV7-9 and TRBJ2-7; TRBD2 is a possible D gene (5 bases). CDR1 is SEHNR, CDR2 FQNEAQ, per germline (reference sequence). The CDR3 sequence is 16 residues long. Trimming stripped 1 base from V and 1 base from J, with 14 bases between. CDR3 bases: TGTGCCAGCAGCTTAGTCTCCACTAGTGGGTCCTACGAGCAGTACTTC. Translating it yields CASSLVSTSGSYEQYF.

This clonotype occurred once. At one of its ends the junction is not consistent with the germline gene, which may arise from a read error. CDR3 loop: CASSQDPASGGWADTQYF. CDR3 DNA: TGTGCCAGCAGCCAAGATCCGGCTAGCGGGGGGTGGGCAGATACGCAGTATTTT. This chain joins TRBV4-1 and TRBJ2-3; 11 nucleotides agree with TRBD2. This CDR3 has 18 amino acids. CDR1 MGHRA and CDR2 YSYEKL come from the germline V gene.

This chain links TRBV10-3 with TRBJ1-3; perhaps TRBD1 as D (6 bases). The CDR3 sequence is 15 residues long. Between the trimmed V and J ends, which lost 6 bases and 0 bases, there was a span of 12 bases. The germline V gene has CDR1 ENHRY and CDR2 SYGVKD. CDR3: CAIRLTGTSGNTIYF. CDR3 in DNA: TGTGCCATCAGGTTGACAGGAACCTCTGGAAACACCATATATTTT.

The chain combines TRBV25-1 with TRBJ1-2; maybe TRBD1 (5 bases). V was shortened by 0 bases and J by 4 bases, with 24 bases between the two germline ends. The CDR3 sequence is 19 residues long. Germline lookup yields CDR1 MGHDK and CDR2 SYGVNS. CDR3 residues: CASSEYGSREEAQGYGYTF. CDR3 coding DNA: TGTGCCAGCAGTGAATATGGAAGCAGGGAAGAGGCCCAAGGCTATGGCTACACCTTC.

The table lists this clonotype with many counts. This sequence joins TRBV7-6 and TRBJ2-5; possibly TRBD2 for D (5 bases). Trimming removed 1 base from V and 5 bases from J, with 14 bases in between. The CDR3 has 15 residues. The germline CDR1 and CDR2 sequences are SGHVS and FNYEAQ. For the CDR3, the DNA is TGTGCCAGCAGCTTAGTATTGTCCACGGGGGAGACCCAGTACTTC. It codes for CASSLVLSTGETQYF.

A few counts support this clonotype. The chain employs TRBV6-1 and TRBJ2-2; D might be TRBD2 (7 bases). The V end lost 5 bases, the J end lost 6 bases, and 19 bases lay between the germline ends. The CDR3 is 16 amino acids. Germline lookup yields CDR1 MNHNS and CDR2 SASEGT. DNA for the CDR3: TGTGCCAGCAGTCCGAGGGTAGGGGAGGGGGCCGGGGAGCTGTTTTTT. Translation gives CASSPRVGEGAGELFF.

This chain uses TRBV27 with TRBJ1-2, with 9 bases aligning to TRBD1. The CDR3 consists of 14 residues. Trimming removed 4 bases from V and 1 base from J; junction bases left unmatched: 1. Germline V gene data show CDR1 as MNHEY and CDR2 as SMNVEV (reference sequence). In DNA, the CDR3 is TGTGCCAGCAGTTCGGACAGGGGTAACTATGGCTACACCTTC. This encodes CASSSDRGNYGYTF.

This clonotype appeared a few times. The chain carries TRBV6-2 or TRBV6-3 and TRBJ2-2; possibly TRBD1 for D (6 bases). V was cut by 2 bases and J by 5 bases, with 15 bases left in between. This CDR3 contains 16 residues. Per germline, CDR1 MNHEY and CDR2 SVGEGT. CDR3: CASSYAATGYTGELFF. CDR3 nucleotide sequence: TGTGCCAGCAGTTACGCGGCCACAGGGTATACCGGGGAGCTGTTTTTT.

A note on this clonotype: With a much larger clone just one base away, this may be a read error. This CDR3 reads CASSYGWDGDSEQFF. The CDR3 region has the DNA TGTGCCAGCAGTTACGGGTGGGACGGGGACAGTGAGCAGTTCTTC. The genes are TRBV6-6 and TRBJ2-1, with 7 positions matching TRBD1. V was clipped by 2 bases and J by 9 bases; unmatched bases: 10. CDR3 length: 15 amino acids. Germline assignment: CDR1 MNHNY and CDR2 SVGAGI (reference sequence).

This chain links TRBV7-6 with TRBJ2-2; no definite D call. The CDR3 consists of 10 residues. The germline V and J ends were trimmed by 8 bases and 6 bases, with 4 bases remaining between them. Germline CDR1 is SGHVS and CDR2 is FNYEAQ. The CDR3 sequence: CASGAGELFF. The DNA of the CDR3 is TGTGCCAGCGGGGCCGGGGAGCTGTTTTTT.

This clonotype has only a few counts. This chain links TRBV6-1 with TRBJ1-1; D call uncertain. This CDR3 is 15 amino acids long. Trimming shortened V by 2 bases and J by 3 bases, and 13 bases separated the two germline ends. CDR1 is MNHNS, CDR2 SASEGT, per germline. The CDR3 nucleotides are TGTGCCAGCAGTGAAATCGGGGAATGGGACACTGAAGCTTTCTTT. This codes for CASSEIGEWDTEAFF.

V usage is TRBV12-3 or TRBV12-4 and J usage is TRBJ1-2, with TRBD1 matching over 7 bases. The CDR3 totals 14 residues. V gave up 5 bases and J gave up 2 bases; unmatched junction bases: 5. The CDR3 protein is CASSQDRVNYGYTF. In DNA, the CDR3 is TGTGCCAGCAGTCAAGACAGGGTGAACTATGGCTACACCTTC.

The V call is TRBV12-3 or TRBV12-4, the J call TRBJ1-2; 7 bases line up with TRBD1. J lost 3 bases, V lost 7 bases, and 8 bases had no gene match. The CDR3 runs 14 residues. CDR3 in DNA: TGTGCCAGCAAAAGACAGGGAAAGTACTATGGCTACACCTTC. Protein sequence: CASKRQGKYYGYTF.

This clonotype came up a few times. The chain joins TRBV10-3 to TRBJ2-3; D gene uncertain. The V end was cut by 2 bases, the J end by 2 bases, with 8 bases between. CDR1 ENHRY and CDR2 SYGVKD come from the germline V gene. There are 14 residues in the CDR3. The CDR3 DNA follows: TGTGCCATCAGTGAGGACCTTTCCACAGATACGCAGTATTTT. Translating gives CAISEDLSTDTQYF.

The chain employs TRBV27 and TRBJ2-1, with 11 positions matching TRBD2. Germline loops: CDR1 MNHEY, CDR2 SMNVEV (reference sequence). The CDR3 loop spans 15 amino acids. J gave up 8 bases and V 3 bases, and 6 bases lay outside the gene matches. The CDR3 is CASSFSGGGIYEQFF. The DNA of the CDR3 is TGTGCCAGCAGTTTTAGCGGGGGGGGGATCTATGAGCAGTTCTTC.

The chain has TRBV7-6 and TRBJ2-5, with 8 nucleotides matching TRBD2. This CDR3 comprises 13 residues. Germline V gene data show CDR1 as SGHVS and CDR2 as FNYEAQ. Trimming at V came to 5 bases and at J to 7 bases, leaving 6 bases not matched to a gene. Here the CDR3 DNA reads TGTGCCAGCAGCCACGGGGGGGTCGTGACCCAGTACTTC. This sequence encodes CASSHGGVVTQYF.

This clonotype occurred many times. This sequence joins TRBV24-1 and TRBJ2-7, with 10 bases identical to TRBD1. The CDR3 covers 15 residues. With 10 bases clipped from V and 3 bases from J, the junction kept 11 bases outside the gene matches. Looked up from germline, CDR1 is KGHDR and CDR2 is SFDVKD. This CDR3 is CATSRQGASYYEQYV. CDR3 nucleotides: TGTGCCACTAGTCGACAGGGGGCCTCATACTACGAGCAGTACGTC.

This clonotype has only a few counts. The chain combines TRBV29-1 with TRBJ2-6, with D possibly being TRBD2 (5 bases). Germline CDR1 and CDR2: SQVTM and ANQGSEA. Trimming shortened V by 4 bases and J by 4 bases, and 14 bases separated the two germline ends. The CDR3 loop spans 15 amino acids. CDR3 nucleotides: TGCAGCGTTGTTGGTCGGAGAGGGGGGGCCAACGTCCTGACTTTC. Protein: CSVVGRRGGANVLTF.